This TCR beta chain emerged from a study of T cell responses to AZD1222 COVID-19 vaccine. TCRdb's copy holds only in-frame clones and misses some; the assay was immunoSEQ multiplex PCR. The profile shows 99,000 or so clones, roughly 91% of them singletons. The sequences come from peripheral blood, collected on day 0 of AZD1222 vaccination. The clonotype was recovered from an adult in good health.

CDR3 residues: CASRISDRVSNQPQHF. The CDR3 DNA follows: TGTGCCAGTAGGATCTCGGACAGGGTGAGCAATCAGCCCCAGCATTTT. V and J are TRBV19 and TRBJ1-5, with 8 bases identical to TRBD1. The CDR3 spans 16 residues. Germline V lookup: CDR1 LNHDA, CDR2 SQIVND (reference sequence). V dropped 6 bases and J dropped 1; count of bases not matched to a gene: 8.